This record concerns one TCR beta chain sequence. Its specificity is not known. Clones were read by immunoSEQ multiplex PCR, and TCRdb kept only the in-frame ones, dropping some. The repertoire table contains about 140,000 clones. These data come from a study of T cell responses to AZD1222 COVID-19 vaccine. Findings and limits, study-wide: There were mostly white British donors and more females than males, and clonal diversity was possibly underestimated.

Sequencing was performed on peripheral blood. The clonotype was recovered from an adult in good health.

CDR3 sequence (DNA): TGTGCCAGCTCTAAAGTTCCGGGACTAGCGGGGACAGATACGCAGTATTTT. It yields the protein CASSKVPGLAGTDTQYF. The chain links TRBV18 to TRBJ2-3; 13 bases match TRBD2. The V gene end was trimmed by 6 bases and the J gene end by 3 bases; junction bases not matched to a gene: 9. CDR3 size: 17 residues. The germline gives CDR1 KGHSH, CDR2 LQKENI.